Below are 32 T cell receptor beta chains sequenced from a single sample in a study. TCRdb reanalysed the 5' RACE reads using MiXCR and keeps one entry per CDR3 protein. The sample holds tens of thousands of distinct CDR3 sequences, around a quarter seen once. The sequenced sample was naive CD4+ T cells sorted from blood. Documented subset: naive CD4+ T cells, CD4+CD45RA+CD25-. These receptor sequences come from a female donor with breast cancer.

The CDR3 loop reads CASSQDRPGNQPQHF. The DNA of the CDR3 is TGTGCCAGCAGCCAAGATCGACCGGGGAATCAGCCCCAGCATTTT. The chain couples TRBV3-1 to TRBJ1-5; D gene unclear. Trimming stripped 0 bases from V and 4 bases from J, with 10 bases between. CDR3 length equals 15 residues. CDR1 is LGHDT, CDR2 YNNKEL, per germline (reference sequence).

Notes on this clonotype: One junction end does not reproduce the germline sequence, and a read error may be involved. The rearrangement links TRBV6-1 to TRBJ2-5, with 8 bases aligning to TRBD2. CDR3 length: 15 amino acids. CDR1 is MNHNS and CDR2 is SASEGT in the germline V gene. CDR3 region: CAGSGNSGVQETQYF. The CDR3 coding sequence is TGTGCCGGCAGTGGGAATAGCGGGGTCCAAGAGACCCAGTACTTC.

The table lists this clonotype with a few counts. The genes are TRBV10-3 and TRBJ2-1; 12 positions match TRBD2. With 3 bases clipped from V and 10 bases from J, the junction kept 4 bases outside the gene matches. The CDR3 is 14 amino acids. Per the germline V gene, CDR1 is ENHRY and CDR2 is SYGVKD. The CDR3 nucleotides read TGTGCCATCAGTGATTACGGACTAGCGGGGGAGCAGTTCTTC. Protein sequence: CAISDYGLAGEQFF.

The chain links TRBV6-5 to TRBJ2-5; D is unclear. Per germline, CDR1 MNHEY and CDR2 SVGAGI. Trimming removed 6 bases at V and 5 bases at J, with 10 bases between. This CDR3 has 12 residues. The CDR3 spells CASSRTGETQYF. The DNA of the CDR3 is TGTGCCAGCAGCCGGACCGGGGAGACCCAGTACTTC.

The genes are TRBV29-1 and TRBJ2-7; 11 nucleotides align to TRBD2. This CDR3 comprises 13 residues. Germline-derived CDR1 and CDR2 are SQVTM and ANQGSEA. V was clipped by 7 bases and J by 7 bases; unmatched bases: 9. CDR3 in amino acids: CSARLAGKWEQYF. Here the CDR3 DNA reads TGCAGCGCGCGACTAGCGGGGAAGTGGGAGCAGTACTTC.

The gene calls are TRBV4-1 and TRBJ2-2, with a possible D match to TRBD2 (7 bases). V lost 4 bases to trimming and J lost 1 base, with 16 bases between them. Per the germline V gene, CDR1 is MGHRA and CDR2 is YSYEKL. The CDR3 covers 17 residues. The DNA of the CDR3 is TGCGCCAGCAGCCGGGAGGGGGTTGTCGGGAACACCGGGGAGCTGTTTTTT. It specifies CASSREGVVGNTGELFF.

This clonotype was observed a handful of times. The chain recombines TRBV20-1 with TRBJ1-6; 7 bases are shared with TRBD1. V was clipped by 5 bases and J by 9 bases; unmatched bases: 1. The CDR3 is 11 residues long. Germline V CDR1 and CDR2: DFQATT, SNEGSKA (reference sequence). This chain's CDR3 is CSARQGSPLHF. CDR3 DNA sequence: TGCAGTGCTCGACAGGGTTCACCCCTCCACTTT.

The chain links TRBV20-1 to TRBJ2-7, with a weak D call TRBD2 (6 bases). Germline CDR1 DFQATT, CDR2 SNEGSKA (reference sequence). The length of the CDR3 is 15 residues. Trimming removed 4 bases at V and 2 bases at J, with 18 bases between. CDR3 nucleotides: TGCAGTGCTATGAGTCCCGTGACTAGTCCCTACGAGCAGTACTTC. Residues: CSAMSPVTSPYEQYF.

This clonotype occurred a few times. This chain uses TRBV7-2 with TRBJ2-5; TRBD2 aligns across 7 bases. The CDR3 is 15 amino acids. In germline, CDR1 is SGHTA, CDR2 FQGNSA. With 5 bases clipped from V and 5 bases from J, the junction kept 11 bases outside the gene matches. Written as DNA, the CDR3 is TGTGCCAGCAGCCTAACTAGCGTCGCCGGGGAGACCCAGTACTTC. Protein: CASSLTSVAGETQYF.

This chain connects TRBV18 to TRBJ2-5; D unclear. V was trimmed by 4 bases and J by 3 bases, leaving 9 bases between them. Looked up from germline, CDR1 is KGHSH and CDR2 is LQKENI. The CDR3 is 13 residues long. CDR3 bases: TGTGCCAGCTCACAAGGGATAAAAGAGACCCAGTACTTC. Amino acids: CASSQGIKETQYF. The variable domain in full, with the rest retrieved from reference TRBV18 and TRBJ2-5, is NAGVMQNPRHLVRRRGQEARLRCSPMKGHSHVYWYRQLPEEGLKFMVYLQKENIIDESGMPKERFSAEFPKEGPSILRIQQVVRGDSAAYFCASSQGIKETQYFGPGTRLLVL.

The chain couples TRBV29-1 to TRBJ1-1; perhaps TRBD1 as D (5 bases). CDR1 and CDR2 from the germline V gene are SQVTM and ANQGSEA. The CDR3 length is 12 residues. The V end was cut by 2 bases, the J end by 4 bases, with 8 bases between. CDR3 protein: CSVEWGGTEAFF. The CDR3 nucleotides read TGCAGCGTTGAATGGGGGGGCACTGAAGCTTTCTTT.

The chain recombines TRBV20-1 with TRBJ2-2; 11 bases match TRBD2. CDR1 and CDR2 from the germline V gene are DFQATT and SNEGSKA (reference sequence). V was clipped by 3 bases and J by 7 bases; unmatched bases: 7. This CDR3 has 15 amino acids. The CDR3 DNA reads TGCAGTGCTAGTGTAGCGGGAGGGCATGGCGGGGAGCTGTTTTTT. Translation: CSASVAGGHGGELFF.

The V call is TRBV4-1, the J call TRBJ1-4; the D gene is possibly TRBD1 (5 bases). CDR1 MGHRA and CDR2 YSYEKL come from the germline V gene. The CDR3 covers 15 residues. V was trimmed by 4 bases and J by 8 bases, leaving 17 bases between them. The CDR3 DNA reads as TGCGCCAGCAGCCTCATCGTCAGGGATCGGGAAAAACTGTTTTTT. Protein sequence: CASSLIVRDREKLFF.

This clonotype showed up just a few times. A much more abundant neighbour one base away suggests this may be a read error. The V call is TRBV29-1, the J call TRBJ1-2; D remains unclear. Deletions cut 7 bases from V and 8 bases from J, with 11 bases between. This CDR3 contains 10 residues. Per germline, CDR1 SQVTM and CDR2 ANQGSEA. Here the CDR3 reads CSAETGGYTF. CDR3 DNA sequence: TGCAGCGCCGAGACGGGCGGCTACACCTTC.

This clonotype was seen more than once but under ten times. The DNA of the CDR3 is TGTGCCAGCAGTCCACAGTCGGCCTACAATGAGCAGTTCTTC. This gives the protein CASSPQSAYNEQFF. The chain combines TRBV7-9 with TRBJ2-1; unclear D gene. This CDR3 contains 14 residues. With 6 bases removed from V and 2 bases from J, the gap between germline ends came to 11 bases. From germline, CDR1 is SEHNR and CDR2 FQNEAQ (reference sequence). Full variable domain (remainder filled in from reference TRBV7-9 and TRBJ2-1): DTGVSQNPRHKITKRGQNVTFRCDPISEHNRLYWYRQTLGQGPEFLTYFQNEAQLEKSRLLSDRFSAERPKGSFSTLEIQRTEQGDSAMYLCASSPQSAYNEQFFGPGTRLTVL.

The CDR3 here is CASSQGPSGGATQYF. In DNA form, the CDR3 reads TGTGCCAGCAGCCAAGGTCCTAGCGGGGGAGCGACCCAGTACTTC. V gene TRBV3-1 combines with J gene TRBJ2-5, with 10 nucleotides matching TRBD2. This CDR3 region has 15 residues. J lost 7 bases, V lost 1 base, and 6 bases had no gene match. Germline lookup yields CDR1 LGHDT and CDR2 YNNKEL (reference sequence).

This clonotype came up a few times. CDR3: CASSFGGQGYGYTF. In DNA, the CDR3 is TGTGCCAGCAGCTTCGGTGGACAGGGATATGGCTACACCTTC. This chain uses TRBV7-9 with TRBJ1-2, with 8 bases matching TRBD1. CDR1 SEHNR and CDR2 FQNEAQ come from the germline V gene (reference sequence). This CDR3 region has 14 residues. J gave up 5 bases and V 3 bases, and 5 bases lay outside the gene matches.

This clonotype was seen a handful of times. Written as DNA, the CDR3 is TGCAGTGCTAGGGAACGGGGGGGCAACTACAATGAGCAGTTCTTC. Protein sequence: CSARERGGNYNEQFF. The rearrangement uses TRBV20-1 and TRBJ2-1, with TRBD2 matching over 8 bases. Trimming cost V 3 bases and J 3 bases; bases outside gene matches: 7. The V gene's germline CDR1 is DFQATT and CDR2 SNEGSKA (reference sequence). This CDR3 region has 15 residues.

The V and J genes are TRBV3-1 and TRBJ2-5; D gene uncertain. Trimming took 0 bases from V and 2 from J, leaving 7 bases between them. The CDR3 length is 14 residues. Germline loops: CDR1 LGHDT, CDR2 YNNKEL (reference sequence). The CDR3 is CASSQEHRQETQYF. CDR3 sequence (DNA): TGTGCCAGCAGCCAAGAACACCGACAAGAGACCCAGTACTTC.

The genes are TRBV5-5 and TRBJ2-1; D is uncertain. The V end lost 0 bases, the J end lost 15 bases, and 16 bases lay between the germline ends. The germline V gene has CDR1 SGHKS and CDR2 YYEKEE (reference sequence). The CDR3 is 13 residues long. The CDR3 region has the DNA TGTGCCAGCAGCTTGGAATTGACCCCGAAACTGTTCTTC. This sequence encodes CASSLELTPKLFF.

The chain combines TRBV7-2 with TRBJ2-1, with D possibly being TRBD2 (6 bases). In germline, CDR1 is SGHTA, CDR2 FQGNSA. The CDR3 is 17 amino acids. The V and J ends lost 5 bases and 7 bases respectively, with 24 bases between them. CDR3 amino acids: CASSGGAGMTLRNEQFF. CDR3 bases: TGTGCCAGCAGCGGTGGGGCGGGAATGACCCTAAGGAATGAGCAGTTCTTC.

The chain joins TRBV7-2 to TRBJ2-7, with D perhaps matching TRBD2 (6 bases). Germline V gene lookup returns CDR1 SGHTA and CDR2 FQGNSA. The CDR3 extends over 17 amino acids. The ends were cut back, 5 bases at V and 7 bases at J, with 27 bases in the middle. As DNA, the CDR3 is TGTGCCAGCAGCCCGGAGCCTCCGGGACGGGGGAAGGGAGAGCAGTACTTC. This codes for CASSPEPPGRGKGEQYF.

This clonotype has just a few counts. This CDR3 reads CASSSGGPRQPQHF. The CDR3 region has the DNA TGTGCCAGCAGCTCGGGGGGCCCGCGTCAGCCCCAGCATTTT. V and J are TRBV7-2 and TRBJ1-5, with D possibly being TRBD1 (6 bases). Per the germline V gene, CDR1 is SGHTA and CDR2 is FQGNSA. The germline V and J ends were trimmed by 4 bases and 6 bases, with 13 bases remaining between them. The CDR3 extends over 14 amino acids.

This clonotype is labeled medium-sized. The chain uses TRBV5-1 and TRBJ2-1; D call uncertain. The V end lost 4 bases, the J end lost 3 bases, and 11 bases lay between the germline ends. The germline gives CDR1 SGHRS, CDR2 YFSETQ. This CDR3 has 14 residues. The CDR3 region is CASSAALDYNEQFF. CDR3 DNA: TGCGCCAGCAGCGCCGCTCTCGACTACAATGAGCAGTTCTTC.

The rearrangement joins TRBV4-2 to TRBJ2-2; D unresolved. V was cut by 1 base and J by 1 base, with 4 bases left in between. Per germline, CDR1 LGHNA and CDR2 YNFKEQ. The CDR3 is 14 amino acids. This chain's CDR3 is CASSQVKNTGELFF. In nucleotides, the CDR3 is TGTGCCAGCAGCCAAGTCAAGAACACCGGGGAGCTGTTTTTT.

This clonotype was counted only a few times. The J gene is TRBJ1-1, the V gene TRBV19; D is ambiguous. CDR1 LNHDA and CDR2 SQIVND come from the germline V gene (reference sequence). CDR3 length: 15 residues. The ends were cut back, 7 bases at V and 0 bases at J, with 15 bases in the middle. This CDR3 reads CASNSRTDLNTEAFF. CDR3 nucleotides: TGTGCCAGTAATTCTCGCACAGACCTGAACACTGAAGCTTTCTTT. Drawing the rest from reference TRBV19 and TRBJ1-1, the complete variable domain is DGGITQSPKYLFRKEGQNVTLSCEQNLNHDAMYWYRQDPGQGLRLIYYSQIVNDFQKGDIAEGYSVSREKKESFPLTVTSAQKNPTAFYLCASNSRTDLNTEAFFGQGTRLTVV.

This clonotype showed up just a few times. Here the CDR3 DNA reads TGTGCCAGCAGTTTATTACAACTGGAGATTTCTGAAGCTTTCTTT. Its protein product is CASSLLQLEISEAFF. The rearrangement links TRBV28 to TRBJ1-1; D gene unclear. The CDR3 is made up of 15 amino acids. Germline assignment: CDR1 MDHEN and CDR2 SYDVKM. The germline V and J ends were trimmed by 1 base and 6 bases, with 15 bases remaining between them.

About this clonotype: This sequence may be a read error, since a much larger clone differs from it by one base. This chain joins TRBV20-1 and TRBJ2-1, with 7 bases matching TRBD1. After removal of 0 bases from V and 3 bases from J, the junction contained 8 bases not matched to a gene. From germline, CDR1 is DFQATT and CDR2 SNEGSKA (reference sequence). The CDR3 contains 16 residues. The CDR3 DNA is TGCAGTGCTAGAGATGCCGGGACAGAGGTCTACAATGAGCAGTTCTTC. Amino acid sequence: CSARDAGTEVYNEQFF.

This clonotype was observed a few times. The chain couples TRBV7-3 to TRBJ2-7, with 9 bases matching TRBD1. This CDR3 has 16 residues. The V segment lost 5 bases and the J segment 4 bases; nucleotides outside the gene matches: 12. Looked up from germline, CDR1 is SGHTA and CDR2 is FQGTGA. The CDR3 sequence is CASSDAPGTGLYEQYF. As DNA, the CDR3 is TGTGCCAGCAGCGACGCGCCCGGGACAGGGTTGTACGAGCAGTACTTC. Drawing the rest from reference TRBV7-3 and TRBJ2-7, the complete variable domain is GAGVSQTPSNKVTEKGKYVELRCDPISGHTALYWYRQSLGQGPEFLIYFQGTGAADDSGLPNDRFFAVRPEGSVSTLKIQRTERGDSAVYLCASSDAPGTGLYEQYFGPGTRLTVT.

Worth noting for this clonotype: One end of the junction fails to match germline, which may point to a read error. The chain employs TRBV4-2 and TRBJ1-1; D gene unclear. Germline CDR1 and CDR2: LGHNA and YNFKEQ. The CDR3 runs 14 residues. The CDR3 coding sequence is TGTACCAGCAGCCAAGACCTAAAAGGGACTGAAGCTTTCTTT. Its translation is CTSSQDLKGTEAFF.

In its sample, this clonotype was seen a few times. The genes are TRBV7-6 and TRBJ2-7; 11 nucleotides line up with TRBD2. Germline V gene data show CDR1 as SGHVS and CDR2 as FNYEAQ. The CDR3 is 16 residues long. Trimming took 4 bases from V and 0 from J; bases not matched to a gene: 5. CDR3 DNA sequence: TGTGCCAGCAGCTCGGGACTAGCGGACAGCTCCTACGAGCAGTACTTC. It is translated as CASSSGLADSSYEQYF. The full variable domain, in which reference TRBV7-6 and TRBJ2-7 provide the parts outside the CDR3, is GAGVSQSPRYKVTKRGQDVALRCDPISGHVSLYWYRQALGQGPEFLTYFNYEAQQDKSGLPNDRFSAERPEGSISTLTIQRTEQRDSAMYRCASSSGLADSSYEQYFGPGTRLTVT.

The gene calls are TRBV7-2 and TRBJ2-1; D is tentatively TRBD1 or TRBD2 (5 bases each). CDR3 length equals 12 residues. Trimming pared 5 bases from V and 11 bases from J, leaving 13 bases between. Germline V gene data show CDR1 as SGHTA and CDR2 as FQGNSA. The CDR3 here is CASSPPGGQQFF. In DNA form, the CDR3 reads TGTGCCAGCAGCCCCCCTGGGGGTCAGCAGTTCTTC.